The sequence of this TCR beta chain was determined in a study of response to subunit inactivated influenza vaccine (dated 2018 in TCRdb). The study in broad terms: To follow how T cells responded to a trivalent subunit inactivated influenza vaccine, the researchers relied on deep quantitative profiling of the T cell receptor repertoire.

What the authors observed across the whole study: It was suggested by the authors that each seasonal influenza vaccination may recruit only a limited number of new T cells.

CDR1 and CDR2 were assigned from the germline V gene as SGHAT and FQNNGV. V was cut back by 1 base and J by 7 bases, leaving a gap of 14 bases between them. The CDR3 contains 16 residues, cysteine and phenylalanine counted. Only the CDR3 region is kept as DNA, spanning 48 bases read in frame from base 1. The library was produced with RT-PCR. Instrument used: Illumina HiSeq 2500. The public reads were reanalyzed by TCRdb: fastp trimming at Q25, MiXCR alignment, in-frame beta chains only. Rows with a matching CDR3 protein are joined into one entry that keeps the most common DNA and genes. The sample yields about 180,000 distinct CDR3 sequences; about 9% were counted once. The ten most abundant clones make up roughly 10% of the sample. Concerning this clonotype itself: The antigen it binds to is not known. Per-nucleotide qualities are absent, and no much larger clonotype sits a single base away.

The V gene is TRBV11-2 and the J gene is TRBJ1-6; the D gene identity is not certain. The origin of this receptor is a man aged 50-59 years who received an inactivated influenza vaccine. Donor details come from another sample of the same person, matched by shared clones. The sequencing here drew on non-naive T cells sorted from PBMCs, taken on the day of vaccination. What the cell subset or site label conveys for this sample: memory T cell fraction. The sequenced DNA: TGTGCCAGCAGCTTAGCCTCCGGGTCCTCGAATTCACCCCTCCACTTT. This translates into CASSLASGSSNSPLHF.